The T cell receptor beta chain under discussion was sequenced for a study of cytomegalovirus exposure and HLA in healthy donors. As regards this clone: What it binds is not known.

Study conclusions and caveats: One cluster of highly shared sequence variants probably arose as a sequencing artifact. Later genetic work tied a missense DCLRE1C variant to beta-chain V and J trimming.

There are 12 residues in the CDR3. The germline CDR1 and CDR2 sequences are GTSNPN and SVGIG (reference sequence). Primers for the PCR totalled 60 Vbeta and 13 Jbeta. As handled by the study authors: There were 70 million to 95 million unique TCR beta chains by a later count, and approximately 12 million of them were shared. Libraries were prepared by immunoSEQ multiplex PCR; TCRdb keeps only in-frame clonotypes and omits some of them. The DNA was the basis for D and trimming; V, J and clone size are from that table. The sample lists about 160,000 clones; 65% to 80% were seen once. The clonotype was recovered from a man aged 35 to 55 in good health and CMV-seronegative. This chain joins TRBV30 and TRBJ2-5, with D tentatively TRBD1 (5 bases). The J call may not be correct, given that the DNA end is closer to TRBJ2-7. The source material was PBMCs. CDR3 in DNA: TGTGCCTGGAGTGTACAGGACTACGAGCAGTACTTC. This translates into CAWSVQDYEQYF.